Listed below are T cell receptor beta chains from one sample, sequenced in a study of response to subunit inactivated influenza vaccine. TCRdb processed the RT-PCR reads anew with MiXCR; each CDR3 protein has one entry. The sample includes 300,000 to 350,000 distinct CDR3 sequences, about a fifth of them seen just once. The source was PBMCs from blood, collected about 20 months after vaccination. The receptors shown here come from a man in his fifties or sixties who received an inactivated influenza vaccine. Each CDR3 is given with its conserved first and last residue. Fields, in order: clone size, CDR3 length, J gene, D gene, V gene, CDR3 DNA, CDR3 protein. D genes are given only for firm matches. The size of a clone is reported for some rows only, either as once, few or many, or as a class for expanded clones.

clone_size: few; cdr3_length: 13; j_call: TRBJ1-6; d_call: NA; v_call: TRBV4-3; cdr3_nt: TGCGCCAGCAGCCAGACAGTTAATTCACCCCTCCACTTT; cdr3_aa: CASSQTVNSPLHF
clone_size: few; cdr3_length: 13; j_call: TRBJ1-5; d_call: NA; v_call: TRBV10-2; cdr3_nt: TGCGCCAGCAAAGTGGGGATTAATCAGCCCCAGCATTTT; cdr3_aa: CASKVGINQPQHF
clone_size: NA; cdr3_length: 13; j_call: TRBJ2-2; d_call: NA; v_call: TRBV6-2/TRBV6-3; cdr3_nt: TGTGCCAGCAGTTACGCCTACACCGGGGAGCTGTTTTTT; cdr3_aa: CASSYAYTGELFF
clone_size: NA; cdr3_length: 15; j_call: TRBJ2-7; d_call: TRBD1; v_call: TRBV15; cdr3_nt: TGTGCCACCAGCAGAAACACCCCAGGGGGCCGCGAGCAGTACTTC; cdr3_aa: CATSRNTPGGREQYF
clone_size: NA; cdr3_length: 13; j_call: TRBJ1-1; d_call: NA; v_call: TRBV6-1; cdr3_nt: TGTGCCAGCACGATGGCAGGAGGTACTGAAGCTTTCTTT; cdr3_aa: CASTMAGGTEAFF
clone_size: few; cdr3_length: 15; j_call: TRBJ2-7; d_call: NA; v_call: TRBV20-1; cdr3_nt: TGCAGTGCTAGAGCGGTATCTACAGGTACCTACGAGCAGTACTTC; cdr3_aa: CSARAVSTGTYEQYF
clone_size: few; cdr3_length: 15; j_call: TRBJ1-3; d_call: NA; v_call: TRBV3-1; cdr3_nt: TGTGCCAGCAGCCAAAATTATATCTCTGGAAACACCATATATTTT; cdr3_aa: CASSQNYISGNTIYF
clone_size: NA; cdr3_length: 14; j_call: TRBJ2-7; d_call: TRBD2; v_call: TRBV20-1; cdr3_nt: TGCAGTGCTACCTCCACTAGCGGAGAATACGAGCAGTACTTC; cdr3_aa: CSATSTSGEYEQYF
clone_size: NA; cdr3_length: 15; j_call: TRBJ1-6; d_call: TRBD1; v_call: TRBV7-8; cdr3_nt: TGTGCCAGCAGCTACCTCGACAGGGCCTATTCACCCCTCCACTTT; cdr3_aa: CASSYLDRAYSPLHF
clone_size: few; cdr3_length: 14; j_call: TRBJ1-1; d_call: NA; v_call: TRBV18; cdr3_nt: TGTGCCAGCTCACCAGGCCAGATCAACACTGAAGCTTTCTTT; cdr3_aa: CASSPGQINTEAFF
clone_size: NA; cdr3_length: 12; j_call: TRBJ1-1; d_call: NA; v_call: TRBV11-2; cdr3_nt: TGTGCCAGCAGCTTATTAACCACTGAAGCTTTCTTT; cdr3_aa: CASSLLTTEAFF
clone_size: NA; cdr3_length: 15; j_call: TRBJ1-5; d_call: TRBD1; v_call: TRBV7-2; cdr3_nt: TGTGCCAGCAGCTTAGGACAGGGGCCCGATCAGCCCCAGCATTTT; cdr3_aa: CASSLGQGPDQPQHF
clone_size: once; cdr3_length: 14; j_call: TRBJ2-5; d_call: TRBD1; v_call: TRBV27; cdr3_nt: TGTGCCAGCAGTGCCACAGGGGGGTCGGAGACCCAGTACTTC; cdr3_aa: CASSATGGSETQYF
clone_size: many; cdr3_length: 13; j_call: TRBJ1-6; d_call: NA; v_call: TRBV20-1; cdr3_nt: TGCAGTGCCCGGTCCTCCTATAATTCACCCCTCCACTTT; cdr3_aa: CSARSSYNSPLHF
clone_size: NA; cdr3_length: 14; j_call: TRBJ1-5; d_call: NA; v_call: TRBV2; cdr3_nt: TGTGCCAGCAGTGAAGCCCGTGTGGATCAGCCCCAGCATTTT; cdr3_aa: CASSEARVDQPQHF
clone_size: NA; cdr3_length: 15; j_call: TRBJ1-1; d_call: NA; v_call: TRBV7-8; cdr3_nt: TGTGCCAGCAGCCAAAAGGACAGAATGAACACTGAAGCTTTCTTT; cdr3_aa: CASSQKDRMNTEAFF
clone_size: NA; cdr3_length: 14; j_call: TRBJ2-1; d_call: TRBD1; v_call: TRBV6-2/TRBV6-3; cdr3_nt: TGTGCCAGCTCCGGGACAGGGGTATGGAATGAGCAGTTCTTC; cdr3_aa: CASSGTGVWNEQFF
clone_size: NA; cdr3_length: 14; j_call: TRBJ2-3; d_call: TRBD1; v_call: TRBV27; cdr3_nt: TGTGCCAGCAGTTTCACAGGGGTGACAGATACGCAGTATTTT; cdr3_aa: CASSFTGVTDTQYF
clone_size: NA; cdr3_length: 14; j_call: TRBJ2-7; d_call: TRBD2; v_call: TRBV6-5; cdr3_nt: TGTGCCAGCAGTTACGAGGGAGGGTACTACGAGCAGTACTTC; cdr3_aa: CASSYEGGYYEQYF
clone_size: few; cdr3_length: 13; j_call: TRBJ1-3; d_call: NA; v_call: TRBV28; cdr3_nt: TGTGCCAGCATAAGGGCAGCTGGAAACACCATATATTTT; cdr3_aa: CASIRAAGNTIYF
clone_size: few; cdr3_length: 16; j_call: TRBJ2-2; d_call: NA; v_call: TRBV3-1; cdr3_nt: TGTGCCAGCGGACACCGGAGGGGAGGGGGCACCGGGGAGCTGTTTTTT; cdr3_aa: CASGHRRGGGTGELFF
clone_size: NA; cdr3_length: 13; j_call: TRBJ2-1; d_call: NA; v_call: TRBV20-1; cdr3_nt: TGCAGTGCTGGCGGACTTGCTTGGGGTGAGCAGTTCTTC; cdr3_aa: CSAGGLAWGEQFF
clone_size: NA; cdr3_length: 15; j_call: TRBJ2-1; d_call: TRBD2; v_call: TRBV5-1; cdr3_nt: TGCGCCAGCAGCTTTTCGGCTAGCGGGGACGGTAAGCAGTTCTTC; cdr3_aa: CASSFSASGDGKQFF
clone_size: few; cdr3_length: 16; j_call: TRBJ1-3; d_call: NA; v_call: TRBV9; cdr3_nt: TGTGCCAGCAGCGTTGGAGGTGGGGGATCTGGAAACACCATATATTTT; cdr3_aa: CASSVGGGGSGNTIYF
clone_size: NA; cdr3_length: 13; j_call: TRBJ2-7; d_call: NA; v_call: TRBV5-4; cdr3_nt: TGTGCCAGCAGCTCGCGACAGCGCAGGGAGCAGTACTTC; cdr3_aa: CASSSRQRREQYF
clone_size: NA; cdr3_length: 15; j_call: TRBJ2-5; d_call: NA; v_call: TRBV18; cdr3_nt: TGTGCCAGCTCACCAGGACTCTCGCCTCAAGAGACCCAGTACTTC; cdr3_aa: CASSPGLSPQETQYF
clone_size: few; cdr3_length: 12; j_call: TRBJ1-1; d_call: NA; v_call: TRBV6-6; cdr3_nt: TGTGCCAGCACCTCCGCGGGGACTGAAGCTTTCTTT; cdr3_aa: CASTSAGTEAFF
clone_size: NA; cdr3_length: 14; j_call: TRBJ1-1; d_call: NA; v_call: TRBV12-3/TRBV12-4; cdr3_nt: TGTGCCAGCAGCTTTAGGGTAATGAACACTGAAGCTTTCTTT; cdr3_aa: CASSFRVMNTEAFF
clone_size: few; cdr3_length: 15; j_call: TRBJ1-5; d_call: TRBD1; v_call: TRBV5-1; cdr3_nt: TGCGCCAGCAGCTTGGGGGACAGCCTTGGGCAGCCCCAGCATTTT; cdr3_aa: CASSLGDSLGQPQHF
clone_size: few; cdr3_length: 13; j_call: TRBJ1-5; d_call: NA; v_call: TRBV19; cdr3_nt: TGTGCCAGTAGTACCCCAGGGAATCAGCCCCAGCATTTT; cdr3_aa: CASSTPGNQPQHF
clone_size: NA; cdr3_length: 18; j_call: TRBJ2-1; d_call: NA; v_call: TRBV6-2/TRBV6-3; cdr3_nt: TGTGCCAGCAGTTACGATCTCAGGACAGCCCGCGCTACCAATGAGCAGTTCTTC; cdr3_aa: CASSYDLRTARATNEQFF
clone_size: NA; cdr3_length: 11; j_call: TRBJ2-3; d_call: NA; v_call: TRBV5-1; cdr3_nt: TGCGCCAGCAGCGGAAAAGATACGCAGTATTTT; cdr3_aa: CASSGKDTQYF
clone_size: NA; cdr3_length: 14; j_call: TRBJ1-4; d_call: TRBD1; v_call: TRBV20-1; cdr3_nt: TGCAGTGCCGCGGACAGGCGGCCTAATGAAAAACTGTTTTTT; cdr3_aa: CSAADRRPNEKLFF
clone_size: few; cdr3_length: 12; j_call: TRBJ1-5; d_call: NA; v_call: TRBV6-2/TRBV6-3; cdr3_nt: TGTGCCAGCAGTTATGGGGGCCAGCCCCAGCATTTT; cdr3_aa: CASSYGGQPQHF
clone_size: few; cdr3_length: 12; j_call: TRBJ1-2; d_call: NA; v_call: TRBV7-9; cdr3_nt: TGTGCCAGCAGCTTTAACGGAGATGGCTACACCTTC; cdr3_aa: CASSFNGDGYTF
clone_size: NA; cdr3_length: 17; j_call: TRBJ1-1; d_call: TRBD1; v_call: TRBV7-9; cdr3_nt: TGTGCCAGCAGCCCCCAATTCGACAGGGGTTTCAACACTGAAGCTTTCTTT; cdr3_aa: CASSPQFDRGFNTEAFF
clone_size: NA; cdr3_length: 15; j_call: TRBJ1-5; d_call: NA; v_call: TRBV27; cdr3_nt: TGTGCCAGCAGTCAATCAGGGCGTAGCAATCAGCCCCAGCATTTT; cdr3_aa: CASSQSGRSNQPQHF
clone_size: NA; cdr3_length: 13; j_call: TRBJ2-3; d_call: NA; v_call: TRBV5-1; cdr3_nt: TGCGCCAGCAGCTACGACCTAACAGATACGCAGTATTTT; cdr3_aa: CASSYDLTDTQYF
clone_size: NA; cdr3_length: 14; j_call: TRBJ1-5; d_call: NA; v_call: TRBV19; cdr3_nt: TGTGCCAGTAGTATAGGCAGGGACCATCAGCCCCAGCATTTT; cdr3_aa: CASSIGRDHQPQHF
clone_size: NA; cdr3_length: 18; j_call: TRBJ1-6; d_call: NA; v_call: TRBV4-1; cdr3_nt: TGCGCCAGCAGCCAAGGACCAGGGCCGCTGGGTTATAATTCACCCCTCCACTTT; cdr3_aa: CASSQGPGPLGYNSPLHF
clone_size: NA; cdr3_length: 13; j_call: TRBJ2-1; d_call: NA; v_call: TRBV29-1; cdr3_nt: TGCAGCGTTAGTAGTTCTTCCTACAATGAGCAGTTCTTC; cdr3_aa: CSVSSSSYNEQFF
clone_size: few; cdr3_length: 15; j_call: TRBJ1-5; d_call: NA; v_call: TRBV4-3; cdr3_nt: TGCGCCAGCAGCCAAGAGGTGACAGCCAATCAGCCCCAGCATTTT; cdr3_aa: CASSQEVTANQPQHF
clone_size: few; cdr3_length: 13; j_call: TRBJ2-5; d_call: NA; v_call: TRBV12-3/TRBV12-4; cdr3_nt: TGTGCCAGCAGTTTCCCGCCCCAAGAGACCCAGTACTTC; cdr3_aa: CASSFPPQETQYF
clone_size: NA; cdr3_length: 13; j_call: TRBJ2-3; d_call: NA; v_call: TRBV5-1; cdr3_nt: TGCGCCAGCAGCTTTTCTCTCACAGATACGCAGTATTTT; cdr3_aa: CASSFSLTDTQYF
clone_size: NA; cdr3_length: 15; j_call: TRBJ1-1; d_call: TRBD1; v_call: TRBV7-6; cdr3_nt: TGTGCCAGCAGCGGCTACAGGGGTAAGAACACTGAAGCTTTCTTT; cdr3_aa: CASSGYRGKNTEAFF
clone_size: NA; cdr3_length: 17; j_call: TRBJ2-1; d_call: NA; v_call: TRBV7-8; cdr3_nt: TGTGCCAGCAGCTTAGTCCTTGGGCAGGGGGACTCCAATGAGCAGTTCTTC; cdr3_aa: CASSLVLGQGDSNEQFF
clone_size: NA; cdr3_length: 14; j_call: TRBJ2-5; d_call: TRBD1; v_call: TRBV9; cdr3_nt: TGTGCCAGCAGCCCAGGGACAGGGCGGGAGACCCAGTACTTC; cdr3_aa: CASSPGTGRETQYF
clone_size: many; cdr3_length: 13; j_call: TRBJ1-1; d_call: NA; v_call: TRBV14; cdr3_nt: TGTGCCAGCAGCCAAGAAACCGGCTCTGAAGCTTTCTTT; cdr3_aa: CASSQETGSEAFF
clone_size: NA; cdr3_length: 13; j_call: TRBJ1-1; d_call: NA; v_call: TRBV4-3; cdr3_nt: TGCGCCAGCAGCCAGAAGGGGAACACTGAAGCTTTCTTT; cdr3_aa: CASSQKGNTEAFF
clone_size: NA; cdr3_length: 14; j_call: TRBJ1-1; d_call: NA; v_call: TRBV6-2/TRBV6-3; cdr3_nt: TGTGCCAGCATTTACAGTGACTTGAACACTGAAGCTTTCTTT; cdr3_aa: CASIYSDLNTEAFF
clone_size: NA; cdr3_length: 14; j_call: TRBJ2-7; d_call: TRBD1; v_call: TRBV23-1; cdr3_nt: TGCGCCAGCAGTCAACCCGGGACAGGGACGGCGCAGTACTTC; cdr3_aa: CASSQPGTGTAQYF
clone_size: NA; cdr3_length: 15; j_call: TRBJ1-1; d_call: NA; v_call: TRBV28; cdr3_nt: TGTGCCAGCAGTTCCCGACAGAGACCTTACACTGAAGCTTTCTTT; cdr3_aa: CASSSRQRPYTEAFF
clone_size: NA; cdr3_length: 13; j_call: TRBJ2-7; d_call: NA; v_call: TRBV20-1; cdr3_nt: TGCAGTGCTAGTTGGGCCCGGGACTACGAGCAGTACTTC; cdr3_aa: CSASWARDYEQYF
clone_size: NA; cdr3_length: 14; j_call: TRBJ2-5; d_call: TRBD2; v_call: TRBV9; cdr3_nt: TGTGCCAGCAGCGCCGGACTAGTTCAAGAGACCCAGTACTTC; cdr3_aa: CASSAGLVQETQYF
clone_size: NA; cdr3_length: 15; j_call: TRBJ1-3; d_call: NA; v_call: TRBV7-2; cdr3_nt: TGTGCCAGCAGCTTGTCCTGGAGCACTGGAAACACCATATATTTT; cdr3_aa: CASSLSWSTGNTIYF
clone_size: few; cdr3_length: 14; j_call: TRBJ2-2; d_call: NA; v_call: TRBV6-2/TRBV6-3; cdr3_nt: TGTGCCAGCAGCCGGCTTGAGGTTATGGGGGAGCTGTTTTTT; cdr3_aa: CASSRLEVMGELFF
clone_size: NA; cdr3_length: 19; j_call: TRBJ1-4; d_call: NA; v_call: TRBV4-3; cdr3_nt: TGCGCCAGCAGCCAAGAGAGGTGGACGCTCAATAAAAAAAATGAAAAACTGTTTTTT; cdr3_aa: CASSQERWTLNKKNEKLFF
clone_size: NA; cdr3_length: 15; j_call: TRBJ2-7; d_call: TRBD1; v_call: TRBV11-2; cdr3_nt: TGTGCCAGCAGCCTAGGGACAGGGGGCTACTACGAGCAGTACTTC; cdr3_aa: CASSLGTGGYYEQYF
clone_size: NA; cdr3_length: 14; j_call: TRBJ1-1; d_call: NA; v_call: TRBV5-1; cdr3_nt: TGCGCTAGCAGCCGACAACAGGGCGACACCGAAGCTTTCTTT; cdr3_aa: CASSRQQGDTEAFF